This T cell receptor (beta chain) was documented in a study of T-cell reconstitution after alpha-beta-depleted transplantation in children. Study-wide results and limits: High day-60 TCRbeta diversity in some patients came from surviving recipient T cells and thymic progenitors. About two months after transplant, alpha-beta T cells reportedly came from several hundred expanded graft clones. From newly produced T cells came most of the T-cell counts and diversity one year after transplant.

This CDR3 comprises 15 residues. V lost 8 bases, J lost 1 base, and 7 bases stayed unmatched. Germline V gives CDR1 SGHTA, CDR2 FQGNSA. Preparation of the TCRbeta library involved a method that used unique molecular identifiers. TCRdb itself ran the PCR reads through MiXCR, one entry per CDR3 protein. The sample lists nearly 250,000 distinct CDR3 sequences, under 9.5% occurring once. In this sample, this clonotype turned up a few times. What it binds is unknown. Sequenced here: PBMCs, mostly from graft donor cells, sampled 180 days after TCRalphabeta/CD19-depleted stem cell transplant. The chain is built from TRBV7-2 and TRBJ2-7, with 11 bases matching TRBD2. This sequence was found in a male patient between 10 and 17 years old who had a stem cell transplant for acute lymphoblastic leukemia, so the T cells may come from the graft donor. The CDR3 here is CASDYSGGASYEQYF. The CDR3, as DNA: TGTGCCAGCGACTATAGCGGGGGGGCTTCCTACGAGCAGTACTTC.